These 20 T cell receptor beta chains were sequenced from one sample in a study of cytomegalovirus exposure and HLA in healthy donors. PCR used 60 Vbeta primers and 13 Jbeta primers. TCRdb's copy holds only in-frame clones and misses some; the assay was immunoSEQ multiplex PCR. The sample includes roughly 120,000 clones, about 68% of them seen just once. The sample comprised PBMCs. The source is a woman aged 40 to 50 in good health and CMV-seropositive.

This chain uses TRBV7-6 with TRBJ2-1; D call uncertain. This CDR3 has 12 residues. The V and J ends lost 1 base and 7 bases respectively, with 5 bases between them. The germline V gene encodes CDR1 SGHVS and CDR2 FNYEAQ. The CDR3 here is CASSLVGNEQFF. DNA of the CDR3: TGTGCCAGCAGCTTAGTCGGTAATGAGCAGTTCTTC.

The CDR3, as DNA: TGTGCCAGCCTTAGCGGGAGGGTAAATGAGCAGTTCTTC. It translates to CASLSGRVNEQFF. The chain employs TRBV7-2 and TRBJ2-1; 11 nucleotides align to TRBD2. This CDR3 has 13 amino acids. J gave up 7 bases and V 8 bases, and 4 bases lay outside the gene matches. The germline CDR1 and CDR2 sequences are SGHTA and FQGNSA.

The chain combines TRBV4-3 with TRBJ2-5; 7 nucleotides agree with TRBD2. Germline CDR1 LGHNA, CDR2 YSLEER. V shed 0 bases, J shed 4 bases, and the junction held 5 bases outside the gene matches. The CDR3 spans 15 residues. As DNA, the CDR3 is TGCGCCAGCAGCCAAGAGGTTTCTAGCGGAGAGACCCAGTACTTC. Residues: CASSQEVSSGETQYF.

The V call is TRBV4-2, the J call TRBJ1-1; no clear D gene. In germline, CDR1 is LGHNA, CDR2 YNFKEQ. The V and J ends lost 4 bases and 4 bases respectively, with 16 bases between them. The CDR3 contains 15 residues. In nucleotides, the CDR3 is TGTGCCAGCAGCCCGACCGGTAGGGCGGGCACTGAAGCTTTCTTT. Translating gives CASSPTGRAGTEAFF.

This chain links TRBV7-9 with TRBJ2-1; TRBD2 matches at 12 bases. Germline V lookup: CDR1 SEHNR, CDR2 FQNEAQ (reference sequence). The CDR3 sequence is 17 residues long. V lost 10 bases to trimming and J lost 0 bases; unmatched junction nucleotides: 10. This CDR3 reads CATSGTSGPVSYNEQFF. The CDR3 DNA sequence: TGTGCCACCTCCGGGACTAGCGGGCCGGTCTCCTACAATGAGCAGTTCTTC.

This chain connects TRBV30 to TRBJ2-7; weak D call: TRBD1 (6 bases). Trimming took 7 bases from V and 4 from J, leaving 14 bases between them. Per the germline V gene, CDR1 is GTSNPN and CDR2 is SVGIG (reference sequence). CDR3 length: 12 amino acids. The CDR3 region has the DNA TGTGCCTTTAGCGACACAGGGTACGAGCAGTACTTC. Translated, it gives CAFSDTGYEQYF.

This clone was found once. The V gene is TRBV7-9, the J gene TRBJ2-5, with 7 positions matching TRBD1. This CDR3 contains 13 residues. Trimming removed 5 bases from V and 1 base from J; junction bases left unmatched: 1. The germline CDR1 and CDR2 sequences are SEHNR and FQNEAQ (reference sequence). DNA of the CDR3: TGTGCCAGCAGCGGGACAGCCCAAGAGACCCAGTACTTC. Translation gives CASSGTAQETQYF.

The CDR3 region has the DNA TGCGCCAGCAGCCGGTGGACAGGGGGCAGCAATCAGCCCCAGCATTTT. This codes for CASSRWTGGSNQPQHF. The rearrangement links TRBV4-1 to TRBJ1-5, with 11 bases matching TRBD1. The CDR3 runs 16 residues. Germline V gene lookup returns CDR1 MGHRA and CDR2 YSYEKL. J was trimmed by 1 base and V by 4 bases; bases with no gene match: 3.

This clone was detected only a few times. V and J are TRBV4-3 and TRBJ2-7; D possibly corresponds to TRBD1 (6 bases). Germline CDR1 is LGHNA and CDR2 is YSLEER. V dropped 0 bases and J dropped 4 bases, with 13 bases sitting between them. The CDR3 has 15 residues. CDR3 protein: CASSQEKGRGYEQYF. DNA of the CDR3: TGCGCCAGCAGCCAAGAGAAGGGCAGGGGATACGAGCAGTACTTC.

This chain uses TRBV28 with TRBJ2-3; possible D gene TRBD2, 6 bases. V shed 2 bases and J shed 11 bases, with 14 bases lying between them. This CDR3 region has 13 residues. Germline CDR1 MDHEN, CDR2 SYDVKM. The chain's CDR3 is CASSLVKGLLQYF. The CDR3 coding sequence is TGTGCCAGCAGTTTAGTAAAGGGACTCTTGCAGTATTTT.

The chain joins TRBV28 to TRBJ1-1; D unclear. Trimming pared 3 bases from V and 10 bases from J, leaving 12 bases between. This CDR3 contains 12 residues. Looked up from germline, CDR1 is MDHEN and CDR2 is SYDVKM. CDR3 amino acids: CASSLQTEVAFF. In DNA form, the CDR3 reads TGTGCCAGCAGTTTGCAGACGGAGGTAGCTTTCTTT.

V usage is TRBV5-1 and J usage is TRBJ2-2; D is undetermined. Looked up from germline, CDR1 is SGHRS and CDR2 is YFSETQ. Deletions cut 5 bases from V and 0 bases from J, with 14 bases between. This CDR3 has 16 residues. The CDR3 loop is CASSFRVSANTGELFF. The CDR3 bases are TGCGCCAGCAGTTTCCGGGTATCCGCGAACACCGGGGAGCTGTTTTTT.

J is TRBJ1-2 and V is TRBV15; 7 nucleotides align to TRBD1. Germline V gene sequence: CDR1 LNHNV, CDR2 YYDKDF (reference sequence). V dropped 5 bases and J dropped 4; count of bases not matched to a gene: 13. The CDR3 extends over 16 amino acids. The CDR3 loop reads CATSQDRARGPYGYTF. In DNA form, the CDR3 reads TGTGCCACCAGCCAAGACAGGGCTCGAGGGCCCTATGGCTACACCTTC. Full variable domain (remainder filled in from reference TRBV15 and TRBJ1-2): DAMVIQNPRYQVTQFGKPVTLSCSQTLNHNVMYWYQQKSSQAPKLLFHYYDKDFNNEADTPDNFQSRRPNTSFCFLDIRSPGLGDTAMYLCATSQDRARGPYGYTFGSGTRLTVV.

To note about this clone: Compared with germline, one end of the junction differs, possibly owing to a read error. The gene calls are TRBV27 and TRBJ2-6; a possible D gene is TRBD1 (5 bases). The CDR3 is 17 residues long. Germline V gene lookup returns CDR1 MNHEY and CDR2 SMNVEV (reference sequence). CDR3 coding DNA: TGTGCCAGCAGTTTACGCCGATGGGATCCTGGGGCCAACATCCTGACTTTC. This encodes CASSLRRWDPGANILTF.

The chain has TRBV15 and TRBJ1-5, with 7 bases matching TRBD1. Trimming at V came to 4 bases and at J to 5 bases, leaving 11 bases not matched to a gene. The germline V gene has CDR1 LNHNV and CDR2 YYDKDF (reference sequence). The CDR3 is 16 residues long. CDR3 nucleotides: TGTGCCACCAGCAACCCTCGCCAGGGGGTCGATCAGCCCCAGCATTTT. Amino acid sequence: CATSNPRQGVDQPQHF. Supplemented by reference TRBV15 and TRBJ1-5, the full variable domain reads DAMVIQNPRYQVTQFGKPVTLSCSQTLNHNVMYWYQQKSSQAPKLLFHYYDKDFNNEADTPDNFQSRRPNTSFCFLDIRSPGLGDTAMYLCATSNPRQGVDQPQHFGDGTRLSIL.

The chain recombines TRBV12-1 with TRBJ2-3; the table's D call, TRBD2, has no DNA check behind it. TRBV12-1 is listed as a pseudogene. This CDR3 is built from 18 residues. CDR3 loop: CATRPGTSGGLSTDTQYF. CDR3 nucleotides: TGTGCCACCAGACCCGGGACTAGCGGGGGTCTTAGCACAGATACGCAGTATTTT.

This chain connects TRBV4-3 to TRBJ2-3; 8 bases are a match to TRBD2. The CDR3 has 18 residues. Germline V gene data show CDR1 as LGHNA and CDR2 as YSLEER. V dropped 8 bases and J dropped 6; count of bases not matched to a gene: 22. The CDR3 loop is CASAKGQIAGTRGDTQYF. For the CDR3, the DNA is TGCGCCAGCGCGAAGGGGCAAATAGCCGGGACTAGGGGGGATACGCAGTATTTT.

J is TRBJ2-2 and V is TRBV7-9, with TRBD1 identical over 9 bases. This CDR3 is built from 15 residues. V lost 5 bases, J lost 0 bases, and 1 base stayed unmatched. Germline V gene lookup returns CDR1 SEHNR and CDR2 FQNEAQ (reference sequence). DNA for the CDR3: TGTGCCAGCAGCCGACAGGGGGCGAACACCGGGGAGCTGTTTTTT. Translated, it gives CASSRQGANTGELFF.

The V call is TRBV7-9, the J call TRBJ2-7; no reliable D call. Germline V gives CDR1 SEHNR, CDR2 FQNEAQ (reference sequence). The CDR3 is made up of 14 amino acids. The V end lost 0 bases, the J end lost 3 bases, and 9 bases lay between the germline ends. CDR3 nucleotide sequence: TGTGCCAGCAGCTTAGCGGTGGCAGGCTACGAGCAGTACTTC. Translation gives CASSLAVAGYEQYF.

Details on this clone: Compared with germline, one end of the junction differs, possibly owing to a read error. The chain employs TRBV28 and TRBJ2-3; 12 nucleotides agree with TRBD1. CDR3 size: 12 residues. The V gene's germline CDR1 is MDHEN and CDR2 SYDVKM. The CDR3 here is CATGQGAETQYF. CDR3 DNA sequence: TGTGCCACGGGACAGGGGGCAGAGACGCAGTATTTT.